This T cell receptor beta chain stems from a study of T cell responses to AZD1222 COVID-19 vaccine. General observations from the study: Repertoires were obtained solely post-peak T cell response.

With 6 bases removed from V and 4 bases from J, the gap between germline ends came to 12 bases. Looked up from germline, CDR1 is MDHEN and CDR2 is SYDVKM. The CDR3 is 13 amino acids. The protocol was immunoSEQ multiplex PCR, while the TCRdb copy is restricted to in-frame clones and leaves out a portion. The sample lists roughly 130,000 clones, approximately 85% occurring once. This clone was found a few times. Its antigen remains unidentified. The rearrangement joins TRBV28 to TRBJ1-1; D not resolved. The receptor's source is an adult in good health. Here the sequenced sample was peripheral blood, taken on day 0 of AZD1222 vaccination. Here the CDR3 DNA reads TGTGCCAGCAGCCCTCGACGGGGCACTGAAGCTTTCTTT. As protein: CASSPRRGTEAFF.